Listed here are 13 T cell receptor beta chains from one sample, sequenced in a study of blood T cell repertoires in COVID-19. Libraries were prepared by immunoSEQ multiplex PCR; TCRdb keeps only in-frame clonotypes and omits some of them. The sample records more than 300,000 clones, around 89% being singletons. The sequenced material came from peripheral blood. Receptors were obtained from a woman in her twenties or thirties with COVID-19, enrolled during active disease.

The genes are TRBV24-1 and TRBJ1-1; D gene ambiguous. Trimming took 3 bases from V and 1 from J, leaving 14 bases between them. The CDR3 is made up of 16 amino acids. Germline V CDR1 and CDR2: KGHDR, SFDVKD. The CDR3 sequence is CATSDDGRPSNTEAFF. The CDR3 coding sequence is TGTGCCACCAGTGATGACGGGAGGCCTTCGAACACTGAAGCTTTCTTT.

The chain links TRBV5-1 to TRBJ1-2; no reliable D call. Germline V gene lookup returns CDR1 SGHRS and CDR2 YFSETQ. V was pared by 0 bases and J by 7 bases, with 13 bases between. The CDR3 has 14 amino acids. The CDR3 spells CASSLAGILPGYTF. CDR3 nucleotide sequence: TGCGCCAGCAGCTTGGCCGGGATATTGCCTGGCTACACCTTC.

This chain uses TRBV3-1 (or the pseudogene TRBV3-2) with TRBJ2-3; 7 positions match TRBD1. This CDR3 spans 11 amino acids. Germline trimming cut 7 bases from V and 11 bases from J; bases unmatched to any gene: 6. The V gene's germline CDR1 is LGHDT and CDR2 YNNKEL (reference sequence). The CDR3 loop reads CASMGAGGQYF. Here the CDR3 DNA reads TGTGCCAGCATGGGGGCAGGGGGGCAGTATTTT.

This sequence joins TRBV6-1 and TRBJ1-2; 10 bases are a match to TRBD1. CDR1 and CDR2 from the germline V gene are MNHNS and SASEGT. The trim removed 0 bases at V and 7 bases at J, leaving 14 bases unmatched. This CDR3 spans 18 amino acids. As DNA, the CDR3 is TGTGCCAGCAGTGAAGCCGAATTGCGGGACAGGGGCTCTGGTGGCTACACCTTC. It translates to CASSEAELRDRGSGGYTF.

This chain connects TRBV6-6 to TRBJ2-5, with a possible D match to TRBD2 (5 bases). The CDR3 is 15 amino acids. CDR1 MNHNY and CDR2 SVGAGI come from the germline V gene (reference sequence). The V gene lost 6 bases and the J gene lost 2 bases, with 16 bases spanning the gap. CDR3 region: CASSSGLQKQETQYF. The CDR3 nucleotides read TGTGCCAGCAGCTCCGGACTTCAGAAGCAAGAGACCCAGTACTTC.

This chain links TRBV3-1 (or the pseudogene TRBV3-2) with TRBJ2-2; perhaps TRBD1 as D (6 bases). Germline-derived CDR1 and CDR2 are LGHDT and YNNKEL (reference sequence). This CDR3 region has 15 residues. Trimming left V 0 bases short and J 7 bases short, with 12 bases between. Here the CDR3 reads CASSQELGAGGELFF. The CDR3, as DNA: TGTGCCAGCAGCCAAGAATTGGGGGCGGGCGGGGAGCTGTTTTTT.

The CDR3 nucleotides read TGCGCCAGCAGCTTTGGCAGACGGGAAAGCAATCAGCCCCAGCATTTT. Its translation is CASSFGRRESNQPQHF. The V gene is TRBV5-1, the J gene TRBJ1-5; D not certain. The length of the CDR3 is 16 residues. V was cut by 2 bases and J by 1 base, with 13 bases left in between. The germline V gene has CDR1 SGHRS and CDR2 YFSETQ.

The rearrangement uses TRBV14 and TRBJ1-2; D is undetermined. The length of the CDR3 is 14 residues. The germline V and J ends were trimmed by 4 bases and 4 bases, with 13 bases remaining between them. CDR1 is SGHDN and CDR2 is FVKESK in the germline V gene. The CDR3 DNA is TGTGCCAGCAGCCCTCCTGGCGCGGCCTATGGCTACACCTTC. Translated: CASSPPGAAYGYTF.

This clone turned up a few times. The chain links TRBV4-3 to TRBJ1-3; D perhaps matches TRBD1 (6 bases). The germline V and J ends were trimmed by 1 base and 1 base, with 11 bases remaining between them. Germline CDR1 LGHNA, CDR2 YSLEER. This CDR3 contains 16 residues. CDR3 sequence reads: CASSQVVRGSGNTIYF. The DNA of the CDR3 is TGCGCCAGCAGCCAAGTGGTCAGGGGTTCTGGAAACACCATATATTTT.

This chain connects TRBV29-1 to TRBJ2-1; D possibly corresponds to TRBD2 (6 bases). The CDR3 covers 14 residues. Germline V lookup: CDR1 SQVTM, CDR2 ANQGSEA. V was shortened by 4 bases and J by 4 bases, with 14 bases between the two germline ends. CDR3 in DNA: TGCAGCGTTGTAGCGGCCACCCCATACAATGAGCAGTTCTTC. Residues: CSVVAATPYNEQFF.

The V and J genes are TRBV19 and TRBJ2-3; D is unclear. The CDR3 loop spans 13 amino acids. V lost 3 bases and J lost 3, with 7 bases in between. The germline V gene encodes CDR1 LNHDA and CDR2 SQIVND (reference sequence). The CDR3 nucleotides read TGTGCCAGTAGTATCCCCCCTACAGATACGCAGTATTTT. It encodes CASSIPPTDTQYF.

The chain combines TRBV6-6 with TRBJ2-5; 7 bases line up with TRBD1. Per germline, CDR1 MNHNY and CDR2 SVGAGI (reference sequence). The V segment lost 6 bases and the J segment 2 bases; nucleotides outside the gene matches: 3. The CDR3 totals 13 residues. The CDR3 nucleotides are TGTGCCAGCAGGGGACAGATTCAAGAGACCCAGTACTTC. Protein product: CASRGQIQETQYF.

This clone was detected only once. The gene calls are TRBV7-2 and TRBJ1-1, with TRBD1 as a possible D gene (5 bases). Between the trimmed V and J ends, which lost 5 bases and 10 bases, there was a span of 17 bases. The CDR3 has 13 amino acids. Germline values: CDR1 SGHTA, CDR2 FQGNSA. CDR3 in amino acids: CASSPTGGRGAFF. DNA of the CDR3: TGTGCCAGCAGCCCGACCGGGGGTAGGGGAGCTTTCTTT.